This T cell receptor (beta chain) was captured in a study of blood T cells in healthy people across ages. On the study more broadly: Per two T cells, about one barcoded beta molecule was captured through template switching. The study's findings and limits: The recorded TCR beta diversity per million T cells decreased in a roughly linear manner with age.

In regard to this clonotype: Its antigen remains unidentified.

CDR1 and CDR2 (germline): SGHKS, YYEKEE (reference sequence). This CDR3 contains 14 residues. V lost 0 bases to trimming and J lost 5 bases, with 8 bases between them. Each donor was a healthy Caucasian individual from Russia, aged roughly 6 to 95. Drawing of peripheral blood yielded 7.5 to 10 milliliters from each donor. For the second PCR, which ran for 7 to 11 cycles, a sample-barcoded 5' primer and a J-beta primer mix were used. MiXCR, run by TCRdb on the 5' RACE reads, gives a single entry per CDR3 protein. The sample has around 870,000 distinct CDR3 sequences, about 30% seen once. Material for sequencing was blood. The chain has TRBV5-5 and TRBJ1-4; D unclear. The sequence came from a woman older than 75 in good health. The CDR3 sequence is CASSLVAANEKLFF. For the CDR3, the DNA is TGTGCCAGCAGCTTGGTGGCGGCGAATGAAAAACTGTTTTTT.